Listed below are T cell receptor beta chains from one sample, sequenced in a study of cytomegalovirus exposure and HLA in healthy donors. TCRdb's table, derived via immunoSEQ multiplex PCR, lists solely in-frame clones and lacks some. Of 150,000 or so clones in the sample, roughly 70% were seen once. Sequenced material: PBMCs. Source of these receptors: a girl aged 10 to 17 in good health and CMV-seronegative. Both conserved end residues are part of each CDR3. The D gene is left open where the match is weak. Where a row states a size, it is once, few, many or the class of an expanded clone; other rows omit it.

>TRBJ2-3|14|-|-|TRBV7-9
CASSLVRGTDTQYF
TGTGCCAGCAGCTTAGTTCGGGGCACAGATACGCAGTATTTT
>TRBJ1-1|13|-|-|TRBV9
CASSVGRDTEAFF
TGTGCCAGCAGCGTAGGTCGGGACACTGAAGCTTTCTTT
>TRBJ1-2|14|-|-|TRBV5-6
CASSWDISNYGYTF
TGTGCCAGCAGCTGGGACATTTCTAACTATGGCTACACCTTC
>TRBJ2-6|12|-|-|TRBV7-8
CATSRGANVLTF
TGTGCCACCTCCAGAGGGGCCAACGTCCTGACTTTC
>TRBJ2-3|14|-|TRBD1|TRBV7-3
CASSPGQGVDTQYF
TGTGCCAGCAGCCCGGGACAGGGAGTAGATACGCAGTATTTT
>TRBJ2-2|14|once|-|TRBV29-1
CSVDRGAGTGELFF
TGCAGCGTTGATCGGGGGGCGGGAACCGGGGAGCTGTTTTTT
>TRBJ1-5|13|few|TRBD1|TRBV7-2
CASRGQVNQPQHF
TGTGCCAGCAGAGGACAGGTTAATCAGCCCCAGCATTTT
>TRBJ1-4|12|few|-|TRBV25-1
CASSGPNEKLFF
TGTGCCAGCAGTGGTCCGAATGAAAAACTGTTTTTT
>TRBJ1-1|15|once|-|TRBV7-9
CASSLDPGKSTEAFF
TGTGCCAGCAGCTTAGACCCAGGGAAGAGCACTGAAGCTTTCTTT
>TRBJ1-2|12|-|-|TRBV7-9
CASSSPRGGYTF
TGTGCCAGCAGCTCCCCAAGGGGTGGCTACACCTTC
>TRBJ1-2|15|few|TRBD1|TRBV28
CASSTSPGGTYGYTF
TGTGCCAGCAGCACCAGCCCAGGGGGTACCTATGGCTACACCTTC
>TRBJ1-5|15|-|TRBD1|TRBV6-6
CASTQDRGDNQPQHF
TGTGCCAGCACCCAGGACAGGGGGGACAATCAGCCCCAGCATTTT
>TRBJ2-1|12|-|-|TRBV4-2
CASSQTGSEQFF
TGTGCCAGCAGCCAGACAGGTAGTGAGCAGTTCTTC
>TRBJ1-6|15|-|TRBD1|TRBV25-1
CASSEYIGGNSPLHF
TGTGCCAGCAGTGAATATATAGGGGGCAATTCACCCCTCCACTTT
>TRBJ2-3|13|few|-|TRBV30
CAWSGTASDTQYF
TGTGCCTGGAGTGGGACAGCGTCAGATACGCAGTATTTT
>TRBJ2-3|16|-|TRBD1|TRBV9
CASSAGQVLSTDTQYF
TGTGCCAGCAGCGCCGGACAGGTCCTTAGCACAGATACGCAGTATTTT
>TRBJ1-1|13|once|-|TRBV11-3
CASSLNRESEAFF
TGTGCCAGCAGCTTAAACAGGGAATCTGAAGCTTTCTTT
>TRBJ2-5|12|-|-|TRBV25-1
CASSEGSGTQYF
TGTGCCAGCAGTGAAGGGAGTGGGACCCAGTACTTC